This TCR beta chain originates from a study of T cell changes during pregnancy in multiple sclerosis. From germline, CDR1 is LNHDA and CDR2 SQIVND (reference sequence). Trimming took 0 bases from V and 8 from J, leaving 19 bases between them. This CDR3 is 17 amino acids long. This table comes from immunoSEQ multiplex PCR, and its TCRdb copy is limited to in-frame clones, with some not included. The sample has tens of thousands of clones, roughly nine tenths seen once. Sequences were derived from peripheral blood, sampled in the first trimester of pregnancy. The receptor was derived from a female donor with multiple sclerosis, enrolled in a pregnancy study. This chain uses TRBV19 with TRBJ1-4; D is unresolved. The DNA for the CDR3 is TGTGCCAGTAGTATAGATGGCGTCGTCGCCCTAGGCGAAAAACTGTTTTTT. Translation gives CASSIDGVVALGEKLFF.